This TCR beta chain was sequenced during a study of T cell changes during pregnancy in multiple sclerosis. TCRdb's table, derived via immunoSEQ multiplex PCR, lists solely in-frame clones and lacks some. The table lists tens of thousands of clones, 93% of them singletons, with under 2% in the top ten. Germline V CDR1 and CDR2: SGHDT, YYEEEE. V was clipped by 4 bases and J by 6 bases; unmatched bases: 2. The CDR3 length is 14 residues. The sequence was obtained from a female donor with multiple sclerosis, enrolled in a pregnancy study. The specimen was peripheral blood, collected after pregnancy. This rearrangement joins TRBV5-6 to TRBJ2-1, with 12 bases fitting TRBD2. The CDR3 is CASSQGLAGNEQFF. The CDR3 bases are TGTGCCAGCAGCCAGGGACTAGCGGGCAATGAGCAGTTCTTC. The complete variable domain, with remaining parts taken from reference TRBV5-6 and TRBJ2-1, reads DAGVTQSPTHLIKTRGQQVTLRCSPKSGHDTVSWYQQALGQGPQFIFQYYEEEERQRGNFPDRFSGHQFPNYSSELNVNALLLGDSALYLCASSQGLAGNEQFFGPGTRLTVL.